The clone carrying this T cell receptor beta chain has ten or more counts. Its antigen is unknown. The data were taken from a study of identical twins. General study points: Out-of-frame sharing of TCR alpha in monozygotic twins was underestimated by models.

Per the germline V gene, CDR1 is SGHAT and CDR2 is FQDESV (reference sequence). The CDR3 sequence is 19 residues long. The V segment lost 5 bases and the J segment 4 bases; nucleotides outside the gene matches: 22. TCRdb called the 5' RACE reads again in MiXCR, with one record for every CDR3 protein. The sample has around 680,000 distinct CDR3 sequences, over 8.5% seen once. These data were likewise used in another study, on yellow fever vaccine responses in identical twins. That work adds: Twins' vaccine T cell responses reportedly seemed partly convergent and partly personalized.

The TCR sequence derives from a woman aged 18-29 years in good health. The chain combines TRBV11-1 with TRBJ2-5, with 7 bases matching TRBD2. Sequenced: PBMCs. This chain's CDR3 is CASSPKGREGEFSRETQYF. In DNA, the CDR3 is TGTGCCAGCAGCCCTAAGGGGAGGGAAGGAGAATTTTCGCGAGAGACCCAGTACTTC.